This T cell receptor beta chain was sequenced for a study of shared clonotypes between healthy human individuals (dated by TCRdb to 2018 to 2021). For context, the study as a whole: The cohort comprised a couple of women and a few men aged 18 to 49 years. For each donor, three plates each were used for CD4 naive and CD4 memory, two plates were used for CD8 naive, and one plate was used for CD8 memory. To estimate repertoire size and how much clonotype sharing occurs between individuals, the study deeply sequenced the blood TCR repertoires of about five healthy adults. To increase sequencing depth and limit assay-specific biases, TCR repertoire library preparation and sequencing were carried out by different laboratories using diverse techniques. Each donor's leukapheresis produced roughly between roughly 0.85 and 9.5 billion PBMCs.

As to this clone: No antigen is known for it. The record has no base qualities; no much larger clone is one base away.

Using the deep immunoSEQ assay, multiplex PCR amplified TCR CDR3 regions from genomic DNA. Extracted genomic DNA from each cell subset was spread evenly across all wells of several immunoSEQ 96-well plates, with each plate serving as a replicate. For sorted subsets, each replicate PCR was loaded with 200 ng genomic DNA, equivalent to approximately 27,000 T cell genomes. Purified libraries were quantified with a Qubit 3.0 fluorometer, sized on a Bioanalyzer 2100, and re-quantified with the KAPA Library Quantification kit. Every immunoSEQ 96-well plate was sequenced on a separate single-read 150-cycle Illumina NextSeq 550 flow cell. Regarding the original processing steps: Because only junctional sequences without quality scores were contained in the immunoSEQ output, filtering matching that applied to full-length reads could not be performed. To assign V/J genes and CDR3, sequences were annotated against IMGT germline references using PyIR, a Python wrapper for IgBLAST v1.9. Any read was removed if the V/J assignment was weak (E-value above 1e-6), the CDR3 was missing, or the read contained stop codons, out-of-frame junctions, or ambiguous translated residues. A V3J clonotype was defined by an identical inferred V gene, J gene, and CDR3 amino acid sequence. Percentage overlap between repertoires was computed as shared unique clonotypes divided by the size of the smaller repertoire. Repertoire richness was assessed with RTK rarefaction, the Chao1 estimator, and Recon v2.1 estimates of unobserved clonotypes. OLGA was used to compute generation probabilities for all TCRbeta clonotypes that the gDNA method yielded from a handful of donors. The immuneACCESS repertoire file appears here via TCRdb, limited to in-frame rearrangements. These files lack a portion of the clones; in checked studies, under half of the deficit traces to unresolved V genes, and the cause of the others is not known. V and J calls plus clone size are reproduced from that table; the DNA served to infer D and trimming. The sample contains 550,000 to 800,000 clones, 90% of them found a single time. The ten largest clones add up to about a third of the sample.

The donors were healthy, HIV-negative adults who had no recently reported acute infections or vaccinations. All donors were Caucasian adults living in Nashville, Tennessee, USA. The CD8 memory samples were a combination of magnetically selected CD45RO+ cells and CCR7-negative CD45RA+ effector memory (TemRA) cells. After blood collection by leukapheresis, PBMCs were isolated using Ficoll-Histopaque density gradient centrifugation and then cryopreserved in the vapor phase of liquid nitrogen. Analytical flow cytometry was used to check the purity and quantity of each magnetically sorted T cell population. From each sorted fraction, genomic DNA was isolated and quantified by UV absorbance on a Nanodrop 2000c. Summary of the overall study and its limitations: Because the study included only a small number of donors, the genetic and exposure-history diversity represented was limited. Roughly 5.2% of naive CD4, more than 3% of naive CD8, about 2.1% of memory CD4, and more than 0.35% of memory CD8 clonotypes were shared across several donors. Sampling was limited to blood, and TCR repertoires in tissue likely differ from TCR repertoires in blood. Incomplete sequencing was indicated by rarefaction of sorted-subset datasets, despite the large sequencing depth. Pairwise subsampling led to the expectation that sequencing depth would affect the degree of clonotype sharing among donors. Compared with non-shared clonotypes, the clonotypes found in all four sorted-subset donors had higher generation probabilities. Larger estimated clonotype richness was generally found for naive subsets than for memory subsets.

CDR1 and CDR2, per the germline V gene, are SNHLY and FYNNEI. Deletion took 2 bases off V and 2 bases off J, with a span of 12 bases between the germline ends. The CDR3, from cysteine to phenylalanine, totals 16 residues. The CDR3 DNA has 48 bases and is translated from base 1. The receptor was derived from a young man in good health. Some clones in this sample may be carry-over from other donors' samples. The sample was memory CD8+ T cells from PBMCs. In the paper's terms, the cell subset or site label means: CD45RO+ cells pooled with CCR7-negative TemRA cells. Recombination linked TRBV2 to TRBJ1-4, with no confident D gene call. The DNA sequence is TGTGCCAGCAGTGAATTCCGCTCCGCCACTAATGAAAAACTGTTTTTT. Its amino acids are CASSEFRSATNEKLFF.